This T cell receptor (beta chain) is drawn from a study of regulatory T cells in long-lasting Graves disease. Overall study results and limits: Limited sample numbers may have lowered accuracy.

The time point: newly diagnosed GD, antithyroid drugs for less than 3 months. The authors made the TCR library using RNA they extracted from PBMCs. Through Arm-PCR of CDR3 regions and iRepertoire HTBI primers, TCR beta libraries were built. In the source study's methods: From all samples, identification returned 13 to 15 TRBJ and 60 to 80 TRBV segments. TCRdb passed the multiplex PCR reads through MiXCR, listing each CDR3 protein once. TCRdb, not the authors, supplied the V and J calls. The table lists 200,000 to 250,000 distinct CDR3 sequences, around a fifth of them singletons. This clonotype was counted many times. Its target is unknown. CDR3 length equals 14 residues. Trimming stripped 1 base from V and 5 bases from J, with 8 bases between. CDR1 and CDR2 from the germline V gene are SGHVS and FQNEAQ. These data also featured in a second study, about T cells in Graves' hyperthyroidism and ophthalmopathy. This second study says: Most thyroid clonotypes that were expanded above 0.001 also turned up in blood.

The receptor comes from a woman aged 30 to 39 with Graves disease. The sample here was peripheral blood mononuclear cells (PBMCs), taken at new diagnosis, from a patient treated with antithyroid drugs. The chain links TRBV7-8 to TRBJ1-4; no clear D. The CDR3 nucleotides are TGTGCCAGCAGCTTAGTAGGGCCGAATGAAAAACTGTTTTTT. It is translated as CASSLVGPNEKLFF.